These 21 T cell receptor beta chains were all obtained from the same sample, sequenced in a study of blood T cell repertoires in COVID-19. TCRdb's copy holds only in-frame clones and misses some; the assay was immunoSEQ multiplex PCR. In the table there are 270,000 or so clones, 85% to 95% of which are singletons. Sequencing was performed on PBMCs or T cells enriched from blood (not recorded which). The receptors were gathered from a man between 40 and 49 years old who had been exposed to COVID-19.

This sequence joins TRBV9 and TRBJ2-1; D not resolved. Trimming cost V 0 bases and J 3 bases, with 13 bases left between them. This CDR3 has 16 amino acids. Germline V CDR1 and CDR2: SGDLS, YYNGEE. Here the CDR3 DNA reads TGTGCCAGCAGCGTAGTCCCCGGCGGCGGCTACAATGAGCAGTTCTTC. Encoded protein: CASSVVPGGGYNEQFF.

DNA for the CDR3: TGTGCCAGCAGCCGCGGGACCGACACAGATACGCAGTATTTT. Encoded protein: CASSRGTDTDTQYF. The rearrangement uses TRBV7-9 and TRBJ2-3, with a tentative D call TRBD2 (6 bases). The germline CDR1 and CDR2 sequences are SEHNR and FQNEAQ (reference sequence). The CDR3 has 14 residues. Trimming took 5 bases from V and 2 from J, leaving 11 bases between them. Full variable domain (missing parts from reference TRBV7-9 and TRBJ2-3): DTGVSQNPRHKITKRGQNVTFRCDPISEHNRLYWYRQTLGQGPEFLTYFQNEAQLEKSRLLSDRFSAERPKGSFSTLEIQRTEQGDSAMYLCASSRGTDTDTQYFGPGTRLTVL.

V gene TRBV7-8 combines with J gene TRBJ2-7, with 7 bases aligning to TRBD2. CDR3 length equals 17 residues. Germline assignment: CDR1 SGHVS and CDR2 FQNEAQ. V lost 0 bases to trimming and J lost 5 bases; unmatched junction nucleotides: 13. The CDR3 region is CASSLALGGEFIHEQYF. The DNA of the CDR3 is TGTGCCAGCAGCTTAGCCCTGGGGGGGGAGTTTATCCACGAGCAGTACTTC.

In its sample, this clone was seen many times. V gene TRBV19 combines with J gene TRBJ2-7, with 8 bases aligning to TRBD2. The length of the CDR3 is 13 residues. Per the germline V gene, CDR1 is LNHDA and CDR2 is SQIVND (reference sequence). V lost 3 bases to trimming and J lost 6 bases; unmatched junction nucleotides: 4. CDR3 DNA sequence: TGTGCCAGTAGTATCACCGGGGGGGGCGAGCAGTACTTC. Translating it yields CASSITGGGEQYF.

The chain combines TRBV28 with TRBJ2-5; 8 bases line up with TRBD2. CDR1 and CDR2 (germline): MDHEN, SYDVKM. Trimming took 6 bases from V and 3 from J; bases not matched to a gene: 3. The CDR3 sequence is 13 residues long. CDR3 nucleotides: TGTGCCAGCAGAACGGGAGGGGAAGAGACCCAGTACTTC. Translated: CASRTGGEETQYF.

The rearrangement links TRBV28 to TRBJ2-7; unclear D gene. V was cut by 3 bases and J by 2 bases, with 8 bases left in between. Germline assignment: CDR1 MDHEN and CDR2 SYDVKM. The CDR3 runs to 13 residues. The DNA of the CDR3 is TGTGCCAGCAGTTTGGCAGTACCCTACGAGCAGTACTTC. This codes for CASSLAVPYEQYF.

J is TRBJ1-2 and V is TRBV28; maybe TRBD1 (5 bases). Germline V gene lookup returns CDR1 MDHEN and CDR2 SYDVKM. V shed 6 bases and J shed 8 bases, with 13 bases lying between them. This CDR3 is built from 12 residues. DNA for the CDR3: TGTGCCAGCAGCCTAGGGGTCAGGGGCTACACCTTC. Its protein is CASSLGVRGYTF.

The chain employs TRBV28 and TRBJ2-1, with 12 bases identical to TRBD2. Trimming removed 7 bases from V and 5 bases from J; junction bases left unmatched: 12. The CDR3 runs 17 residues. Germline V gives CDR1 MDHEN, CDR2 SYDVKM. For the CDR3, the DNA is TGTGCCAGCAATCTGCGGCTAGCGGGAGGGCCTAACAATGAGCAGTTCTTC. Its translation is CASNLRLAGGPNNEQFF.

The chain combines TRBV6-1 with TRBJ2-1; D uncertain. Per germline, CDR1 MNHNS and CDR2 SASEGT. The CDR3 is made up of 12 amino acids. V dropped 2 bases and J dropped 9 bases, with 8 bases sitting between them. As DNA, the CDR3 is TGTGCCAGCAGTGAAAGGCGGTCTGAGCAGTTCTTC. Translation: CASSERRSEQFF.

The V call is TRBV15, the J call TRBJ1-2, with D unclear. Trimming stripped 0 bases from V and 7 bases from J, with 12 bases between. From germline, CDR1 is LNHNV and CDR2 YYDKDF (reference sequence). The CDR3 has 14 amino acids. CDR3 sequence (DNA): TGTGCCACCAGCAGAGACGTTCGAGGCCTTGGCTACACCTTC. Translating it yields CATSRDVRGLGYTF.

This chain's CDR3 is CASSTTSLADYNEQFF. The CDR3 region has the DNA TGTGCCAGCAGCACCACCTCTCTAGCGGATTACAATGAGCAGTTCTTC. This chain connects TRBV28 to TRBJ2-1, with 7 bases matching TRBD2. The CDR3 runs 16 residues. Germline values: CDR1 MDHEN, CDR2 SYDVKM. Trimming took 6 bases from V and 4 from J; bases not matched to a gene: 12.

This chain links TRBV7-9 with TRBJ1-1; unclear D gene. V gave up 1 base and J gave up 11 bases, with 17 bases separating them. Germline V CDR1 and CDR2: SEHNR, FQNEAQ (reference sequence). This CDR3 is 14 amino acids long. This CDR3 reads CASSLEEGMVAAFF. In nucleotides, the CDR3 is TGTGCCAGCAGCTTAGAAGAAGGGATGGTAGCGGCTTTCTTT.

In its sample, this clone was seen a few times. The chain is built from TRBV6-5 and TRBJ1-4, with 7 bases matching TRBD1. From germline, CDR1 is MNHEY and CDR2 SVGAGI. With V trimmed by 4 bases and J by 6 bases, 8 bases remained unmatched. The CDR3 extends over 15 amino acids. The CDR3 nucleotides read TGTGCCAGCAGTTCATCGACAGGGTTGTATGAAAAACTGTTTTTT. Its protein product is CASSSSTGLYEKLFF.

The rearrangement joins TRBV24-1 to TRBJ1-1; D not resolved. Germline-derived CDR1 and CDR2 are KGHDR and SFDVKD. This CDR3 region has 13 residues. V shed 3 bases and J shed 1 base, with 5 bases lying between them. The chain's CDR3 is CATSDGRNTEAFF. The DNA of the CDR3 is TGTGCCACCAGTGATGGCAGGAACACTGAAGCTTTCTTT.

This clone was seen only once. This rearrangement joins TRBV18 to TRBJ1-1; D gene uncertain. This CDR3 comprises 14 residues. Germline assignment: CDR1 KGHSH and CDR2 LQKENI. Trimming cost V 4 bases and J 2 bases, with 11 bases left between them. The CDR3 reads CASSLAQVNTEAFF. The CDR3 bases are TGTGCCAGCTCACTGGCCCAGGTCAACACTGAAGCTTTCTTT.

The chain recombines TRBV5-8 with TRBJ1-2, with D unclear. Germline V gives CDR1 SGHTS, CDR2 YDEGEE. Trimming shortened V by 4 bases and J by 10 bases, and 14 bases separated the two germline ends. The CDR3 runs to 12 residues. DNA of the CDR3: TGTGCCAGCAGCCTACAGAGAATTGACTACACCTTC. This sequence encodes CASSLQRIDYTF.

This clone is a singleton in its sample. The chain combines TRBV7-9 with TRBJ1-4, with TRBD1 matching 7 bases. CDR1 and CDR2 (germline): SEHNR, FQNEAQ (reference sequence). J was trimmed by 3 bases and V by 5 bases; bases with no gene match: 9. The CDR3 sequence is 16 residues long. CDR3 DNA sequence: TGTGCCAGCAGCCGCCCACAGGGGAGGTCTAATGAAAAACTGTTTTTT. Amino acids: CASSRPQGRSNEKLFF.

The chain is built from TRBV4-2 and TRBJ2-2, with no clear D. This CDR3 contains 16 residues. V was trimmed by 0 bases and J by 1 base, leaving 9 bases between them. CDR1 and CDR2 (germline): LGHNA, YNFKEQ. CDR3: CASSQDPPVNTGELFF. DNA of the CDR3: TGTGCCAGCAGCCAAGACCCTCCGGTGAACACCGGGGAGCTGTTTTTT.

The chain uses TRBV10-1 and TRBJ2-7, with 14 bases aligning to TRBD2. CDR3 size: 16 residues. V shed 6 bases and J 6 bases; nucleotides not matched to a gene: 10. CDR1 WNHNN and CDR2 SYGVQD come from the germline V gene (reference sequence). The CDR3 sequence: CASRLQPGLAGVEQYF. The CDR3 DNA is TGCGCCAGCAGGCTTCAACCGGGACTAGCGGGAGTCGAGCAGTACTTC.

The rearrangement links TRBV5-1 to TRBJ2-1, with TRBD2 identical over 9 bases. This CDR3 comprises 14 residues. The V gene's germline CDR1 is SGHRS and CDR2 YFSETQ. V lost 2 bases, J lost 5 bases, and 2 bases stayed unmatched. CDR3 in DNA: TGCGCCAGCAGCTTAACTAGCGGGCACAATGAGCAGTTCTTC. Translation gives CASSLTSGHNEQFF.

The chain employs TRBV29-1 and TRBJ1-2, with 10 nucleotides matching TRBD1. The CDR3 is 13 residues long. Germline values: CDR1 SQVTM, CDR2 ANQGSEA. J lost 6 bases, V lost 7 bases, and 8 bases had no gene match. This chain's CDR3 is CSASGTGADGYTF. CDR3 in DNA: TGCAGCGCATCCGGGACAGGGGCCGATGGCTACACCTTC.